This entry concerns a single T cell receptor beta chain. Its specific antigen is unknown. Base quality data are lacking; no much larger clone is found one base away. CDR1 KGHSH and CDR2 LQKENI are derived from the germline V gene. Trimming removed 2 bases from V and 9 bases from J; the gene matches leave 12 bases unexplained. The cysteine opens and the phenylalanine closes a CDR3 of 16 amino acids. The sequence is cut down to CDR3 DNA, 48 bases in frame from base 1. The data were taken from a study of T cell responses to AZD1222 COVID-19 vaccine (dated by TCRdb to about 2021). Turning to the overall study: AZD1222 recipients whose second dose came at about 4 weeks and those whose second dose came at about 12 weeks were combined into one group, since spike-specific TCR depth and breadth did not differ between the two schedules. TCR sequencing covered 233 trial participants: 200 to 220 given two doses of AZD1222 and some 25 given two doses of MenACWY control vaccine. Trial participants were enrolled by age into subgroups of 18-55, 56-69 and 70-plus years, and roughly 150, 30 and 60 TCR-sequenced participants, respectively, were included in these subgroups.

The CDR3 regions of human TCRbeta chains were analyzed by immunosequencing. The published analysis was carried out like this. Repertoire TCRs were checked for matches against a reference library of SARS-CoV-2-specific TCRs that had been generated using the MIRA antigen-specificity platform. Breadth meant the fraction of unique TCRs that were SARS-CoV-2-associated, whereas depth meant the fraction of total T cells that were SARS-CoV-2-associated. Using the MIRA data, each spike-specific TCR was mapped to the spike region that the TCR reacts to and placed in a CD4 or CD8 class. Log10-transformed breadth and depth values were compared by one-way ANOVA with Sidak's multiple comparisons tests. The table was pulled from immuneACCESS by TCRdb, which kept in-frame rearrangements only. Such tables lose some clones; where checked, under half of the loss comes from unresolved V genes, and the rest has no known cause. Clone size and the V and J calls come from that table; the DNA yielded D and trimming. Counted in this sample were more than 150,000 clones; about 92% of them appeared once. About 10% of the sample goes to the ten largest clones.

The time point label, as the study defines it: baseline before first vaccination. Samples from vaccinated people were obtained from the UK trials COV001 and COV002, which included a single-blind randomized controlled phase 2/3 trial of AZD1222 (ChAdOx1 nCoV-19) in healthy adults. For TCRbeta chain sequencing, PBMC samples were collected from trial participants at day 0 and at day 28 after the second dose. General conclusions and limits of the study: Participants were mostly white British and included more females than males, and it was suggested by the authors that clonal diversity may have been underestimated. The whole spike protein was spanned by vaccine-associated CD4 TCRs, and dominant responses were seen in regions 160-218 and 743-854. The 56-69-year group was small, and its depth increase did not reach significance, likely because of low power. Conclusions about previously exposed vaccinees are limited, since just a handful of AZD1222 recipients were seropositive for SARS-CoV-2 at baseline. After two AZD1222 doses, both the breadth and the depth of spike-specific TCRs were significantly higher than at day 0 and than in MenACWY recipients. Because no day 14 peak-response samples were available, the repertoires could be characterized only after the peak T cell response. Reportedly, close to half of the unique spike-specific TCRs recognized epitopes lying outside the regions that are mutated in the B.1.351 and B.1.1.7 variants.

Sequencing was performed on peripheral blood, taken on day 0 of AZD1222 vaccination. This TCR came from an adult in good health. The sequence is built from TRBV18 and TRBJ2-1; 8 nucleotides in the junction match TRBD1. CDR3 sequence: CASSPTGQGFDGEQFF. Read as DNA, the sequence is TGTGCCAGCTCACCAACTGGACAGGGCTTCGACGGTGAGCAGTTCTTC.